The 8 T cell receptor beta chains presented below share a single source sample, sequenced in a study of T cell responses to AZD1222 COVID-19 vaccine. TCRdb keeps only in-frame clones here, not all; method: immunoSEQ multiplex PCR. The sample yields approximately 60,000 clones, roughly 80% seen once. Material: peripheral blood, obtained on day 0 of AZD1222 vaccination. The receptor source for this set is an adult in good health.

V usage is TRBV18 and J usage is TRBJ2-1, with 9 bases identical to TRBD1. Germline V lookup: CDR1 KGHSH, CDR2 LQKENI. The J segment lost 8 bases and the V segment lost 3 bases, leaving 5 bases of the junction unmatched. The CDR3 consists of 14 residues. The CDR3 DNA sequence: TGTGCCAGCTCACCGACGGGACAGGGCTATGAGCAGTTCTTC. It codes for CASSPTGQGYEQFF. Looking up the rest from reference TRBV18 and TRBJ2-1 gives the full variable domain: NAGVMQNPRHLVRRRGQEARLRCSPMKGHSHVYWYRQLPEEGLKFMVYLQKENIIDESGMPKERFSAEFPKEGPSILRIQQVVRGDSAAYFCASSPTGQGYEQFFGPGTRLTVL.

This chain uses TRBV19 with TRBJ1-5; D not resolved. V lost 3 bases to trimming and J lost 3 bases, with 9 bases between them. The CDR3 covers 14 residues. CDR1 is LNHDA, CDR2 SQIVND, per germline (reference sequence). The CDR3 spells CASSISRDNQPQHF. The CDR3 DNA reads as TGTGCCAGTAGTATCTCTCGGGACAATCAGCCCCAGCATTTT. The full variable domain, rest sourced from reference TRBV19 and TRBJ1-5, is DGGITQSPKYLFRKEGQNVTLSCEQNLNHDAMYWYRQDPGQGLRLIYYSQIVNDFQKGDIAEGYSVSREKKESFPLTVTSAQKNPTAFYLCASSISRDNQPQHFGDGTRLSIL.

This clone was counted only a few times. The V and J genes are TRBV4-3 and TRBJ1-5, with a weak D call TRBD1 (5 bases). From germline, CDR1 is LGHNA and CDR2 YSLEER. CDR3 length: 15 residues. Trimming shortened V by 0 bases and J by 5 bases, and 11 bases separated the two germline ends. The CDR3 nucleotides read TGCGCCAGCAGCCAAGACAGGGTGGAGTATCAGCCCCAGCATTTT. Its protein product is CASSQDRVEYQPQHF.

The V and J genes are TRBV6-5 and TRBJ2-1; 7 nucleotides align to TRBD2. V was clipped by 8 bases and J by 3 bases; unmatched bases: 10. The CDR3 has 15 residues. Germline V lookup: CDR1 MNHEY, CDR2 SVGAGI. The CDR3 is CASGFMAGVYNEQFF. Written as DNA, the CDR3 is TGTGCCAGCGGGTTTATGGCGGGGGTCTACAATGAGCAGTTCTTC.

The rearrangement links TRBV6-5 to TRBJ1-6; TRBD1 aligns across 9 bases. Unmatched junction bases numbered 8, after V lost 4 bases and J lost 7 bases. This CDR3 comprises 16 residues. CDR1 MNHEY and CDR2 SVGAGI come from the germline V gene. The DNA for the CDR3 is TGTGCCAGCAGTTCCCGGGGACAGGGAGGCAATTCACCCCTCCACTTT. This translates into CASSSRGQGGNSPLHF.

V gene TRBV19 combines with J gene TRBJ1-1; D gene uncertain. CDR1 is LNHDA, CDR2 SQIVND, per germline (reference sequence). The V end lost 7 bases, the J end lost 3 bases, and 12 bases lay between the germline ends. The CDR3 loop spans 13 amino acids. Here the CDR3 reads CASTFSPDTEAFF. The CDR3 coding sequence is TGTGCCAGTACCTTTTCCCCAGACACTGAAGCTTTCTTT. Based on the CDR3 plus reference TRBV19 and TRBJ1-1, the full variable domain is DGGITQSPKYLFRKEGQNVTLSCEQNLNHDAMYWYRQDPGQGLRLIYYSQIVNDFQKGDIAEGYSVSREKKESFPLTVTSAQKNPTAFYLCASTFSPDTEAFFGQGTRLTVV.

The chain is built from TRBV6-5 and TRBJ1-1; 7 bases align to TRBD1. Trimming took 4 bases from V and 10 from J; bases not matched to a gene: 15. The V gene's germline CDR1 is MNHEY and CDR2 SVGAGI. This CDR3 has 15 amino acids. CDR3 region: CASSSGLPGQDGAFF. CDR3 DNA sequence: TGTGCCAGCAGTTCCGGCCTACCCGGACAGGATGGAGCTTTCTTT.

The chain joins TRBV6-5 to TRBJ2-7, with a possible D match to TRBD2 (5 bases). Looked up from germline, CDR1 is MNHEY and CDR2 is SVGAGI. The CDR3 totals 12 residues. V was cut by 10 bases and J by 3 bases, with 13 bases left in between. For the CDR3, the DNA is TGTGCCACAACGGGAAGCTTCTACGAGCAGTACTTC. Its translation: CATTGSFYEQYF.